This T cell receptor beta chain was captured by sequencing in a study of blood T cell repertoires in COVID-19. On the study more broadly: Whether acute or convalescent, the COVID-19 samples came from the United States, Italy and Spain. T cells, B-cell-depleted T cells, or PBMCs provided the cDNA or gDNA that served as material.

With 6 bases removed from V and 6 bases from J, the gap between germline ends came to 12 bases. The CDR3 has 13 residues. CDR1 and CDR2 from the germline V gene are WNHNN and SYGVQD (reference sequence). In the source study's methods: Amplification with reference gene primers provided the estimates of nucleated cell counts. The protocol was immunoSEQ multiplex PCR, while the TCRdb copy is restricted to in-frame clones and leaves out a portion. The V and J calls and clone size are taken from that table; D and trimming were inferred from the DNA. The repertoire consists of 400,000 or so clones, with approximately 90% occurring once and the leading ten covering 1.1%.

The source of this sequence is a young man who had recovered from COVID-19. This chain joins TRBV10-1 and TRBJ1-5; a weak D match, TRBD1 (6 bases). Source material: PBMCs or T cells enriched from blood (not recorded which). CDR3 protein: CASRGGLSQPQHF. CDR3 sequence (DNA): TGCGCCAGCAGAGGGGGATTAAGTCAGCCCCAGCATTTT.